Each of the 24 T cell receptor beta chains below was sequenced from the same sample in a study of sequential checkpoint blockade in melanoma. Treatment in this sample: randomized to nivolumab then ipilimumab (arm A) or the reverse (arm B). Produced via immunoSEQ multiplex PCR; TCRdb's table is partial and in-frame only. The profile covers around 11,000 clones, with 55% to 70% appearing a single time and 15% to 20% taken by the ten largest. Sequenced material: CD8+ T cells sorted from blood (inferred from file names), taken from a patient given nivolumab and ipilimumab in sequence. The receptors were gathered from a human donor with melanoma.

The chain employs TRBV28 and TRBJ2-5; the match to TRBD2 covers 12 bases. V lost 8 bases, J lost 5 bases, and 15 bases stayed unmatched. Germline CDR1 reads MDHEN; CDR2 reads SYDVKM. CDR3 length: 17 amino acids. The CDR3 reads CASGPGTSGPWGETQYF. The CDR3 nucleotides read TGTGCCAGCGGCCCCGGGACTAGCGGGCCATGGGGGGAGACCCAGTACTTC. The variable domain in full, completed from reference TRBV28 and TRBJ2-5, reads DVKVTQSSRYLVKRTGEKVFLECVQDMDHENMFWYRQDPGLGLRLIYFSYDVKMKEKGDIPEGYSVSREKKERFSLILESASTNQTSMYLCASGPGTSGPWGETQYFGPGTRLLVL.

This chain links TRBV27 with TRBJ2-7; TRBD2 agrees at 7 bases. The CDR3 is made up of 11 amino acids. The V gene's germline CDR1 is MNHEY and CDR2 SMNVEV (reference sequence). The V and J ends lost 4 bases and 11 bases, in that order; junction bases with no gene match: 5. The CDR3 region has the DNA TGTGCCAGCAGTTACGGTCGGGAGGAGTACTTC. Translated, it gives CASSYGREEYF.

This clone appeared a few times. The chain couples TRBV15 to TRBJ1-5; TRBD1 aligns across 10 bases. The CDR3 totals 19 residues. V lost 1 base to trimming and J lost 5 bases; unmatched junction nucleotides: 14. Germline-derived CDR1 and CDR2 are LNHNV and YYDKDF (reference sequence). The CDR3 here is CATSRGLPSPGTGDQPQHF. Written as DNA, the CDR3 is TGTGCCACCAGCAGAGGCCTACCCTCTCCCGGGACAGGGGATCAGCCCCAGCATTTT.

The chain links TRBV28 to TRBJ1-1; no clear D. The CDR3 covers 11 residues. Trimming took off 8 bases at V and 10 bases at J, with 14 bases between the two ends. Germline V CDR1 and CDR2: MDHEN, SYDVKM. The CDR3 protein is CASSVLERAFF. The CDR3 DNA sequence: TGTGCCAGCTCCGTATTAGAACGAGCTTTCTTT. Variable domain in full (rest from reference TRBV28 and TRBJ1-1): DVKVTQSSRYLVKRTGEKVFLECVQDMDHENMFWYRQDPGLGLRLIYFSYDVKMKEKGDIPEGYSVSREKKERFSLILESASTNQTSMYLCASSVLERAFFGQGTRLTVV.

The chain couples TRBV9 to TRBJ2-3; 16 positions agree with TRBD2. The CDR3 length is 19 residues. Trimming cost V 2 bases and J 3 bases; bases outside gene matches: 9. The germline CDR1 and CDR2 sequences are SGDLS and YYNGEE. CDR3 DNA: TGTGCCAGCAGCGTCCCCACCGGGACTAGCGGGAGGGATACAGATACGCAGTATTTT. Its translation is CASSVPTGTSGRDTDTQYF.

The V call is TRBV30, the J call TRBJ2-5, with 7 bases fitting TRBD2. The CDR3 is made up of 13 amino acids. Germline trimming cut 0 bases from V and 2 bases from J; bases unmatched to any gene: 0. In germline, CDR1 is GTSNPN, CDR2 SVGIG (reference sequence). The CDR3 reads CAWSVGGQETQYF. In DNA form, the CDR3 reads TGTGCCTGGAGTGTGGGGGGGCAAGAGACCCAGTACTTC.

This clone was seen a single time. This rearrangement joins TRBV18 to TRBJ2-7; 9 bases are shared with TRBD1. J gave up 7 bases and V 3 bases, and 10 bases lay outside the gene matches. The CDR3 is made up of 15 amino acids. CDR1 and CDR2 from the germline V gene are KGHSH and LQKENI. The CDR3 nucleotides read TGTGCCAGCTCACCCTGGGACAGGGATCGTTTTGAGCAGTACTTC. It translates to CASSPWDRDRFEQYF.

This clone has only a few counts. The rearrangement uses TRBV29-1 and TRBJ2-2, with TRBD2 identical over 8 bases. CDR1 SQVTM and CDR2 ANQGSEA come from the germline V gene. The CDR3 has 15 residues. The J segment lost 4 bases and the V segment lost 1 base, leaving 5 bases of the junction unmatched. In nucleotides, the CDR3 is TGCAGCGTTGAAGTACGGAGCGGGAGCACCGGGGAGCTGTTTTTT. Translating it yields CSVEVRSGSTGELFF.

This CDR3 is CATSRDSGSNYGYTF. CDR3 bases: TGTGCCACCAGCAGAGACTCGGGATCTAACTATGGCTACACCTTC. The chain has TRBV15 and TRBJ1-2; D remains unclear. Germline V gene sequence: CDR1 LNHNV, CDR2 YYDKDF (reference sequence). This CDR3 is 15 amino acids long. The V end was cut by 0 bases, the J end by 0 bases, with 8 bases between. Based on the CDR3 plus reference TRBV15 and TRBJ1-2, the full variable domain is DAMVIQNPRYQVTQFGKPVTLSCSQTLNHNVMYWYQQKSSQAPKLLFHYYDKDFNNEADTPDNFQSRRPNTSFCFLDIRSPGLGDTAMYLCATSRDSGSNYGYTFGSGTRLTVV.

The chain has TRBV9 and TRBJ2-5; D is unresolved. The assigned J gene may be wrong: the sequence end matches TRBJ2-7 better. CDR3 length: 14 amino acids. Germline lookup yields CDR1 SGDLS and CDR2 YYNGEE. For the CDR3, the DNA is TGTGCCAGCAGCGTAAGTATCGGAGAGTACGAGCAGTACTTC. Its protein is CASSVSIGEYEQYF.

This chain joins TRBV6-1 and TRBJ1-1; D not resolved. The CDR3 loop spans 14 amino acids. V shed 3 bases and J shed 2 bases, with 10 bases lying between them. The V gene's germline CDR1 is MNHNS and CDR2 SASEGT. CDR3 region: CASSELVVNTEAFF. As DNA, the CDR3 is TGTGCCAGCAGTGAGCTAGTCGTAAACACTGAAGCTTTCTTT.

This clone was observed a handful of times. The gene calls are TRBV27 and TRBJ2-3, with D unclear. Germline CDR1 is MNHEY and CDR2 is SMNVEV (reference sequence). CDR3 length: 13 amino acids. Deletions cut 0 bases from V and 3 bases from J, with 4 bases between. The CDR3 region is CASSLSLTDTQYF. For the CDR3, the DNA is TGTGCCAGCAGTTTATCGCTAACAGATACGCAGTATTTT.

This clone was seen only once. In DNA form, the CDR3 reads TGCGCCAGCAGCCCGAGGCCGGCAGACAATGAGCAGTTCTTC. This translates into CASSPRPADNEQFF. The chain links TRBV4-3 to TRBJ2-1; D is ambiguous. Per the germline V gene, CDR1 is LGHNA and CDR2 is YSLEER. The ends were cut back, 4 bases at V and 5 bases at J, with 12 bases in the middle. The CDR3 runs to 14 residues.

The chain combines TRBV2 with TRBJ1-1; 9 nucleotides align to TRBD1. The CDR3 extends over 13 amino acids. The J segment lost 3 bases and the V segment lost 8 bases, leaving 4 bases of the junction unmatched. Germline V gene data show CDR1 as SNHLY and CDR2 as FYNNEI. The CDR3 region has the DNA TGTGCCAGCGGGGACAGGGTTCACACTGAAGCTTTCTTT. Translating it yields CASGDRVHTEAFF.

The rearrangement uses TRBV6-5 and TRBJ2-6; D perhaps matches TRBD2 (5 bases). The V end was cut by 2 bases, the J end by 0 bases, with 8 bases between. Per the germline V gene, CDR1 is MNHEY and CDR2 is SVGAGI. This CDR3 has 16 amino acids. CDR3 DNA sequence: TGTGCCAGCAGTTACGCGCGGGTCTCTGGGGCCAACGTCCTGACTTTC. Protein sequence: CASSYARVSGANVLTF.

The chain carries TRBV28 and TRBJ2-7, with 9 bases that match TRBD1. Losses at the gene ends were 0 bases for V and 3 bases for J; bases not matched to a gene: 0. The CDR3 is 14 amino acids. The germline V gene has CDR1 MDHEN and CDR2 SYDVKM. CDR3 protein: CASSLWDRGYEQYF. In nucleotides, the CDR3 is TGTGCCAGCAGTTTATGGGACAGGGGCTACGAGCAGTACTTC. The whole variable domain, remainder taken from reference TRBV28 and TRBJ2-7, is DVKVTQSSRYLVKRTGEKVFLECVQDMDHENMFWYRQDPGLGLRLIYFSYDVKMKEKGDIPEGYSVSREKKERFSLILESASTNQTSMYLCASSLWDRGYEQYFGPGTRLTVT.

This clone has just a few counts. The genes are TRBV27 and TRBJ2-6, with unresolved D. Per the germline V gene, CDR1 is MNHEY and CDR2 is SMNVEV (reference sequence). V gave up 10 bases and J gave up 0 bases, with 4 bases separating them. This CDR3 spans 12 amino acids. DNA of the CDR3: TGTGCCACCCTCTCTGGGGCCAACGTCCTGACTTTC. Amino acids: CATLSGANVLTF.

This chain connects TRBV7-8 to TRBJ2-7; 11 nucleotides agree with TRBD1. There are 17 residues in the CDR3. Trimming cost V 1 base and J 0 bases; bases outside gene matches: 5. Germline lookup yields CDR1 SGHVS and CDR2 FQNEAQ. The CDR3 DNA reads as TGTGCCAGCAGCTTAGGGACAGGGGGCCTACTCTCCTACGAGCAGTACTTC. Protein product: CASSLGTGGLLSYEQYF.

DNA of the CDR3: TGTGCCAGCAGTACTAGCGGGAGCGGTTACAATGAGCAGTTCTTC. Its translation: CASSTSGSGYNEQFF. The rearrangement links TRBV9 to TRBJ2-1; TRBD2 aligns across 11 bases. Germline V gene data show CDR1 as SGDLS and CDR2 as YYNGEE. The trim removed 5 bases at V and 4 bases at J, leaving 5 bases unmatched. The CDR3 totals 15 residues.

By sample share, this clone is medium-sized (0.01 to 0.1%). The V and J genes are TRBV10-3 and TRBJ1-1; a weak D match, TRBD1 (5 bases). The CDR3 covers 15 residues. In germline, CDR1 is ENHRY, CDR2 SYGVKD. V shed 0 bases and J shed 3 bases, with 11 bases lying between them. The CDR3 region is CAISESRTWYTEAFF. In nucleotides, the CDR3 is TGTGCCATCAGTGAGTCGAGGACATGGTACACTGAAGCTTTCTTT.

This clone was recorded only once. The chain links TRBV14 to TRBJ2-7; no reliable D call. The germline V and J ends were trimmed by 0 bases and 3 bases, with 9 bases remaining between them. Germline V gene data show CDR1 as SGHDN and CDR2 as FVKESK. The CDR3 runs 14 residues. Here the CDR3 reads CASSQEWQIYEQYF. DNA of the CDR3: TGTGCCAGCAGCCAAGAGTGGCAGATCTACGAGCAGTACTTC.

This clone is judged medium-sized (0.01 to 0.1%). CDR3 sequence reads: CASSLGLAGAEIYEQYF. CDR3 DNA: TGTGCCAGCAGTTTGGGACTAGCGGGAGCGGAGATCTACGAGCAGTACTTC. The chain uses TRBV28 and TRBJ2-7; 14 bases agree with TRBD2. Germline V gene data show CDR1 as MDHEN and CDR2 as SYDVKM. V lost 3 bases to trimming and J lost 3 bases; unmatched junction nucleotides: 7. The CDR3 has 17 amino acids.

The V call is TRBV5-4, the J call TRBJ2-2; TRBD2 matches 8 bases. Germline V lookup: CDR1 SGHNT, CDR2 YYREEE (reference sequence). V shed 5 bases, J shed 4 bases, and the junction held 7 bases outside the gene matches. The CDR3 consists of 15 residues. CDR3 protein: CASRPAGEGTGELFF. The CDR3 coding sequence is TGTGCCAGCAGACCAGCGGGAGAGGGCACCGGGGAGCTGTTTTTT.

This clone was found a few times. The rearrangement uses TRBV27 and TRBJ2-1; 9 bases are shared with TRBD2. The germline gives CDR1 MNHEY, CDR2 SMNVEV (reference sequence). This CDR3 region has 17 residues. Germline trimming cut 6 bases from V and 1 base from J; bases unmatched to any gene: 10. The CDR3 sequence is CASSFPSSGSSYNEQFF. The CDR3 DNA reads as TGTGCCAGCAGCTTCCCGAGTAGCGGGAGTTCCTACAATGAGCAGTTCTTC.